This passage covers 18 T cell receptor beta chains from one sample sequenced in a study of cytomegalovirus exposure and HLA in healthy donors. The PCR contained 60 Vbeta and 13 Jbeta primers. Measured with immunoSEQ multiplex PCR; TCRdb has only the in-frame clones, and not every one. The sample has 200,000 to 250,000 clones, about 72% seen once. Sequenced: PBMCs. The receptors originated from a male donor in good health and CMV-seronegative.

This clone was seen a handful of times. The V and J genes are TRBV18 and TRBJ1-1; TRBD1 agrees at 7 bases. The V gene's germline CDR1 is KGHSH and CDR2 LQKENI. V dropped 3 bases and J dropped 8; count of bases not matched to a gene: 12. This CDR3 spans 15 amino acids. CDR3 bases: TGTGCCAGCTCACCCCTGCCCGCGGGACAGAGCGAAGCTTTCTTT. Its translation is CASSPLPAGQSEAFF. The variable domain in full, completed from reference TRBV18 and TRBJ1-1, reads NAGVMQNPRHLVRRRGQEARLRCSPMKGHSHVYWYRQLPEEGLKFMVYLQKENIIDESGMPKERFSAEFPKEGPSILRIQQVVRGDSAAYFCASSPLPAGQSEAFFGQGTRLTVV.

The chain recombines TRBV29-1 with TRBJ1-2; D gene ambiguous. V shed 5 bases and J shed 6 bases, with 7 bases lying between them. CDR3 length: 10 residues. Germline values: CDR1 SQVTM, CDR2 ANQGSEA. The CDR3 loop reads CSVWADGYTF. The DNA for the CDR3 is TGCAGCGTTTGGGCAGATGGCTACACCTTC.

The chain is built from TRBV7-6 and TRBJ2-5, with TRBD2 matching over 11 bases. CDR1 and CDR2 from the germline V gene are SGHVS and FNYEAQ. The trim removed 5 bases at V and 2 bases at J, leaving 13 bases unmatched. There are 18 residues in the CDR3. CDR3 in amino acids: CASSTLNNLAGGQETQYF. CDR3 DNA: TGTGCCAGCAGCACGCTTAACAATCTAGCGGGAGGTCAAGAGACCCAGTACTTC.

This clone was seen a single time. This chain links TRBV18 with TRBJ1-5, with D perhaps TRBD1 (6 bases). Trimming pared 6 bases from V and 2 bases from J, leaving 17 bases between. Germline V gene data show CDR1 as KGHSH and CDR2 as LQKENI. CDR3 size: 16 residues. CDR3 sequence reads: CASSPIGGDGNQPQHF. DNA for the CDR3: TGTGCCAGCTCGCCTATAGGGGGTGACGGCAATCAGCCCCAGCATTTT.

The chain has TRBV6-6 and TRBJ2-3; 10 nucleotides line up with TRBD1. The CDR3 is made up of 15 amino acids. Germline values: CDR1 MNHNY, CDR2 SVGAGI (reference sequence). V lost 5 bases, J lost 2 bases, and 4 bases stayed unmatched. CDR3 sequence: CASSTDRGPTDTQYF. DNA for the CDR3: TGTGCCAGCAGTACAGACAGGGGGCCCACAGATACGCAGTATTTT.

This clone appeared a few times. J is TRBJ2-6 and V is TRBV5-1; weak D call: TRBD2 (5 bases). Germline assignment: CDR1 SGHRS and CDR2 YFSETQ. V dropped 3 bases and J dropped 0 bases, with 10 bases sitting between them. The CDR3 totals 16 residues. The CDR3 region has the DNA TGCGCCAGCAGCTCGGGGTGGGGCTCTGGGGCCAACGTCCTGACTTTC. This codes for CASSSGWGSGANVLTF.

In its sample, this clone was seen a few times. The chain links TRBV2 to TRBJ1-2, with 7 bases lining up with TRBD1. The CDR3 is 15 amino acids. Germline-derived CDR1 and CDR2 are SNHLY and FYNNEI. The ends lost 5 bases at V and 7 bases at J; junction bases unmatched: 13. Here the CDR3 DNA reads TGTGCCAGCAGTAGCGATAGAGGACAGGCCGGTGGCTACACCTTC. Amino acids: CASSSDRGQAGGYTF.

This chain uses TRBV10-2 with TRBJ2-5, with 8 bases fitting TRBD1. The CDR3 extends over 13 amino acids. J gave up 4 bases and V 7 bases, and 5 bases lay outside the gene matches. Germline CDR1 WSHSY, CDR2 SAAADI. The CDR3 coding sequence is TGCGCCAGCACCCAGGGGGCACTAGAGACCCAGTACTTC. This gives the protein CASTQGALETQYF.

This sequence joins TRBV5-1 and TRBJ2-2; 12 bases align to TRBD2. Germline V gene sequence: CDR1 SGHRS, CDR2 YFSETQ. This CDR3 is 16 amino acids long. V shed 2 bases, J shed 7 bases, and the junction held 6 bases outside the gene matches. This CDR3 is CASSLRLAGDGGELFF. DNA of the CDR3: TGCGCCAGCAGCTTAAGACTAGCGGGAGACGGCGGGGAGCTGTTTTTT.

The V gene is TRBV7-9, the J gene TRBJ2-1; 11 bases are a match to TRBD1. Germline values: CDR1 SEHNR, CDR2 FQNEAQ (reference sequence). There are 14 residues in the CDR3. The V and J ends lost 11 bases and 9 bases, in that order; junction bases with no gene match: 12. As DNA, the CDR3 is TGTGCCTCCACGGGACAGGGGGTGTCGGGTGAGCAGTTCTTC. Its protein is CASTGQGVSGEQFF.

The chain joins TRBV6-5 to TRBJ2-2, with D unresolved. The CDR3 covers 14 residues. V shed 7 bases and J shed 1 base, with 10 bases lying between them. The germline V gene has CDR1 MNHEY and CDR2 SVGAGI. The CDR3 coding sequence is TGTGCCAGCACCGAACTGGTGAACACCGGGGAGCTGTTTTTT. Amino acids: CASTELVNTGELFF.

The V and J genes are TRBV7-9 and TRBJ2-7; no reliable D call. V lost 0 bases and J 0 bases, leaving 6 bases between the germline ends. This CDR3 has 14 residues. Germline CDR1 and CDR2: SEHNR and FQNEAQ (reference sequence). CDR3 nucleotides: TGTGCCAGCAGCTTAGCGTCGAGCTCCTACGAGCAGTACTTC. Encoded protein: CASSLASSSYEQYF.

The chain has TRBV9 and TRBJ2-1; TRBD2 agrees at 7 bases. The germline V gene has CDR1 SGDLS and CDR2 YYNGEE. The CDR3 has 14 amino acids. V gave up 4 bases and J gave up 3 bases; unmatched junction bases: 4. The CDR3 sequence is CASSPRTSYNEQFF. DNA for the CDR3: TGTGCCAGCAGCCCCAGGACTAGCTACAATGAGCAGTTCTTC. Full variable domain (rest looked up from reference TRBV9 and TRBJ2-1): DSGVTQTPKHLITATGQRVTLRCSPRSGDLSVYWYQQSLDQGLQFLIQYYNGEERAKGNILERFSAQQFPDLHSELNLSSLELGDSALYFCASSPRTSYNEQFFGPGTRLTVL.

Here the CDR3 reads CASSLRGADTGELFF. In DNA, the CDR3 is TGCGCCAGCAGCTTACGGGGGGCGGACACCGGGGAGCTGTTTTTT. This chain connects TRBV5-1 to TRBJ2-2; perhaps TRBD2 as D (7 bases). Germline CDR1 is SGHRS and CDR2 is YFSETQ. The CDR3 covers 15 residues. V was clipped by 2 bases and J by 3 bases, with 11 bases between them.

This clone came up a few times. This chain connects TRBV19 to TRBJ2-5; D is perhaps TRBD1 (6 bases). The CDR3 is 13 amino acids. The V and J ends lost 4 bases and 5 bases respectively, with 11 bases between them. In germline, CDR1 is LNHDA, CDR2 SQIVND (reference sequence). CDR3 DNA sequence: TGTGCCAGTAGTAGGGCAGGGGTGGAGACCCAGTACTTC. This translates into CASSRAGVETQYF.

As to this clone: One end of the junction fails to match germline, which may point to a read error. V and J are TRBV7-9 and TRBJ2-5, with 13 bases identical to TRBD2. The CDR3 has 19 amino acids. The germline gives CDR1 SEHNR, CDR2 FQNEAQ (reference sequence). CDR3 in amino acids: CSSSSHWTSGSTIQETQYF. CDR3 in DNA: TGTTCCAGCAGCTCCCACTGGACTAGCGGGAGCACGATTCAAGAGACCCAGTACTTC.

The J gene is TRBJ2-5, the V gene TRBV6-6; D is uncertain. This CDR3 is 15 amino acids long. V lost 2 bases and J 2 bases, leaving 12 bases between the germline ends. The germline V gene encodes CDR1 MNHNY and CDR2 SVGAGI (reference sequence). The CDR3 region is CASSYGPIPQETQYF. The CDR3 DNA follows: TGTGCCAGCAGTTACGGGCCAATTCCTCAAGAGACCCAGTACTTC.

The chain combines TRBV15 with TRBJ1-1, with D possibly matching TRBD1 (6 bases). V lost 4 bases and J lost 4, with 22 bases in between. Per germline, CDR1 LNHNV and CDR2 YYDKDF (reference sequence). This CDR3 comprises 17 residues. CDR3 sequence (DNA): TGTGCCACCAGCAAGGGGGGGGGCGGGGTTTTTACCACTGAAGCTTTCTTT. Its protein product is CATSKGGGGVFTTEAFF.